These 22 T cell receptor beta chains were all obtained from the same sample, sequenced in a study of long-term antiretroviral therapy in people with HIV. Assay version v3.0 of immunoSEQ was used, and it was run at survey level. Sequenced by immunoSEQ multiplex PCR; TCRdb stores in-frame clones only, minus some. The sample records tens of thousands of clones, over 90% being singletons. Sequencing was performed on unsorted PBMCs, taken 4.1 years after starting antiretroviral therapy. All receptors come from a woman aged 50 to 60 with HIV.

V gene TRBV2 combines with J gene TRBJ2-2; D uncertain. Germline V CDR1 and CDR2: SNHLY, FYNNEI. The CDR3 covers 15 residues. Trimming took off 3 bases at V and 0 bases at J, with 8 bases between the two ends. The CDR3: CASSERLANTGELFF. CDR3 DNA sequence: TGTGCCAGCAGTGAGCGGCTAGCGAACACCGGGGAGCTGTTTTTT.

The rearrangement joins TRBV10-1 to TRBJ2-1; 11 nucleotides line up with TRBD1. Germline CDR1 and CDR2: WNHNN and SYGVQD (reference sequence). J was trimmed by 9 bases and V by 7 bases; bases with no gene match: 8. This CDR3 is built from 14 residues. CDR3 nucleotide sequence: TGCGCCAGCATGGGACAGGGGGGGTATAGTGAGCAGTTCTTC. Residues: CASMGQGGYSEQFF.

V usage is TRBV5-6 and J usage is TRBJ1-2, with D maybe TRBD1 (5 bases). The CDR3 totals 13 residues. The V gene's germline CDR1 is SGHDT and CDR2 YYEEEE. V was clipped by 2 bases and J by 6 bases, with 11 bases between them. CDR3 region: CASSLGQGNGYTF. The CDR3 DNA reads TGTGCCAGCAGCTTAGGGCAGGGTAATGGCTACACCTTC.

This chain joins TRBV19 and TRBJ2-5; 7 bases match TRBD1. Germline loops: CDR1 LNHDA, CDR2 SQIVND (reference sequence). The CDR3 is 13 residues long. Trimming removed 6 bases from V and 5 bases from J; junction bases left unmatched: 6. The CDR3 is CASSTGAVETQYF. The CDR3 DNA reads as TGTGCCAGTAGCACAGGGGCTGTTGAGACCCAGTACTTC.

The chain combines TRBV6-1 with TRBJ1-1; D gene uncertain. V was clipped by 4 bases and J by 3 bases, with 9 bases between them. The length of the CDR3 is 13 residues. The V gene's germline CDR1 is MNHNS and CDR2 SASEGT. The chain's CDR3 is CASSGRADTEAFF. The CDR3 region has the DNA TGTGCCAGCAGTGGGCGGGCCGACACTGAAGCTTTCTTT.

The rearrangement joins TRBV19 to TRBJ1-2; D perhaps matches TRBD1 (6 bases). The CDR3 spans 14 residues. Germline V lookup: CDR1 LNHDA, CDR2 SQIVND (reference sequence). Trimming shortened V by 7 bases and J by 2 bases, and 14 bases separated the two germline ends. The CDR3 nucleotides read TGTGCCAGTACGGCTCGGGGGCGAAACTATGGCTACACCTTC. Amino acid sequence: CASTARGRNYGYTF.

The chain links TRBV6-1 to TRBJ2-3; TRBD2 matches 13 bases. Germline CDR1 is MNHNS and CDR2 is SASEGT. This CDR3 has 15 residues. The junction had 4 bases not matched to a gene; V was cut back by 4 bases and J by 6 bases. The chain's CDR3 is CASSGLAGGGDTQYF. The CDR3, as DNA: TGTGCCAGCAGTGGACTAGCGGGGGGCGGGGATACGCAGTATTTT.

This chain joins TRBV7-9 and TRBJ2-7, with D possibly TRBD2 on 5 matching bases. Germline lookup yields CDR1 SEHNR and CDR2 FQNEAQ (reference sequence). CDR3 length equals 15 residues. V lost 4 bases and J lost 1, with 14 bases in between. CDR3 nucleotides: TGTGCCAGCAGCTCCTGGACCTCGGGGTCCTACGAGCAGTACTTC. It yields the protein CASSSWTSGSYEQYF.

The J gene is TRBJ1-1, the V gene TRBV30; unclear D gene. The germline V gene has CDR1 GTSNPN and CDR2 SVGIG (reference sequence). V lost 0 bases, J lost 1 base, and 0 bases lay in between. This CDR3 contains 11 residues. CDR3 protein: CAWSVNTEAFF. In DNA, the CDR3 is TGTGCCTGGAGTGTGAACACTGAAGCTTTCTTT.

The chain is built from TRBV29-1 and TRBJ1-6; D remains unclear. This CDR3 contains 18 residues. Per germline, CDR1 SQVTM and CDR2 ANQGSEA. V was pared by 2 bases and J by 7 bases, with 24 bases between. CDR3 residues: CSVEYPGSCRFPNSPLHF. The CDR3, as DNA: TGCAGCGTTGAATACCCTGGGTCCTGTAGGTTCCCAAATTCACCCCTCCACTTT. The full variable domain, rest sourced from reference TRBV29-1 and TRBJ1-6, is SAVISQKPSRDICQRGTSLTIQCQVDSQVTMMFWYRQQPGQSLTLIATANQGSEATYESGFVIDKFPISRPNLTFSTLTVSNMSPEDSSIYLCSVEYPGSCRFPNSPLHFGNGTRLTVT.

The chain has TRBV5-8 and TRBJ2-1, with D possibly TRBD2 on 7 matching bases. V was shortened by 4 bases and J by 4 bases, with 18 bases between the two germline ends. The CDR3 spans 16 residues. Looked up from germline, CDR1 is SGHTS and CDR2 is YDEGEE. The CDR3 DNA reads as TGTGCCAGCAGCAATAACGCCGGGGGGCCATACAATGAGCAGTTCTTC. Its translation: CASSNNAGGPYNEQFF.

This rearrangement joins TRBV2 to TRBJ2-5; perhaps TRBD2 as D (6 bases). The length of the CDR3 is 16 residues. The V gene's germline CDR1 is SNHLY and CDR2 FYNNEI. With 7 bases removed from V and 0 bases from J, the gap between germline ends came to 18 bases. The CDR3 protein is CASKTGGPLNQETQYF. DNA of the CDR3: TGTGCCAGCAAAACTGGAGGGCCCCTGAACCAAGAGACCCAGTACTTC.

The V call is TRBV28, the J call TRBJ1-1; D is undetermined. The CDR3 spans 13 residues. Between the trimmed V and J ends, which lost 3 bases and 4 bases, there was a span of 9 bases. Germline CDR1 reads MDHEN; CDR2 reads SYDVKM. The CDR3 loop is CASSLERVTEAFF. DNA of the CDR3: TGTGCCAGCAGTTTGGAGCGGGTCACTGAAGCTTTCTTT.

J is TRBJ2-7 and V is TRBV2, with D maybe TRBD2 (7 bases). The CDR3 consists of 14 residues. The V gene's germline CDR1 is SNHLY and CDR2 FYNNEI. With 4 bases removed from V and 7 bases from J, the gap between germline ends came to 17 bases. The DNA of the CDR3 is TGTGCCAGCAGTGCCCGGGGGGCCTCGGATGAGCAGTACTTC. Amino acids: CASSARGASDEQYF.

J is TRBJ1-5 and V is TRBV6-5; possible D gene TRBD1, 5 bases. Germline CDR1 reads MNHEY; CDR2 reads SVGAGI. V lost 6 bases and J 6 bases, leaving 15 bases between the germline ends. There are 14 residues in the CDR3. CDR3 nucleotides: TGTGCCAGCAGAAGTGCCGGGGCAGTTCAGCCCCAGCATTTT. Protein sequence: CASRSAGAVQPQHF.

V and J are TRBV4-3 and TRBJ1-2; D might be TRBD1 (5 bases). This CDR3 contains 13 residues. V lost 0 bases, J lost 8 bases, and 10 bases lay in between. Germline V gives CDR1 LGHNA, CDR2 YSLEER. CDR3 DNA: TGCGCCAGCAGCCAAGATAAGAGACAGGGCTACACCTTC. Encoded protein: CASSQDKRQGYTF.

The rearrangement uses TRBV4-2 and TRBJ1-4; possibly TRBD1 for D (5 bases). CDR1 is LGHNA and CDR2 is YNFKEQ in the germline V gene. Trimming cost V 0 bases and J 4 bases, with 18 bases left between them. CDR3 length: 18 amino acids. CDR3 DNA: TGTGCCAGCAGCCAAGATTTAGTTGGAACAGGCTATAATGAAAAACTGTTTTTT. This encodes CASSQDLVGTGYNEKLFF.

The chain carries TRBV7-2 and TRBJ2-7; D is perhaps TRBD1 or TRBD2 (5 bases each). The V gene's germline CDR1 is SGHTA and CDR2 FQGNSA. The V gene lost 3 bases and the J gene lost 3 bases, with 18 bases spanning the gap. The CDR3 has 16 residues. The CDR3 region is CASSFTRGIEYYEQYF. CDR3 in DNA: TGTGCCAGCAGCTTCACGAGGGGCATAGAGTACTACGAGCAGTACTTC.

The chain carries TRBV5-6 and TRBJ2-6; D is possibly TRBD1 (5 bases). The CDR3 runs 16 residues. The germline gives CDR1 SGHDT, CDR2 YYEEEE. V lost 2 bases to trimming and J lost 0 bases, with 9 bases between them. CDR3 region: CASSFHRSSGANVLTF. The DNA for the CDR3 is TGTGCCAGCAGCTTTCACAGGAGCTCTGGGGCCAACGTCCTGACTTTC.

The chain's CDR3 is CASSRTSVGTDTQYF. In nucleotides, the CDR3 is TGCGCCAGCAGCAGAACTAGCGTCGGCACAGATACGCAGTATTTT. The rearrangement joins TRBV5-1 to TRBJ2-3; 7 nucleotides align to TRBD2. The CDR3 extends over 15 amino acids. The germline V gene encodes CDR1 SGHRS and CDR2 YFSETQ. With V trimmed by 4 bases and J by 1 base, 6 bases remained unmatched. The full variable domain, in which reference TRBV5-1 and TRBJ2-3 provide the parts outside the CDR3, is KAGVTQTPRYLIKTRGQQVTLSCSPISGHRSVSWYQQTPGQGLQFLFEYFSETQRNKGNFPGRFSGRQFSNSRSEMNVSTLELGDSALYLCASSRTSVGTDTQYFGPGTRLTVL.

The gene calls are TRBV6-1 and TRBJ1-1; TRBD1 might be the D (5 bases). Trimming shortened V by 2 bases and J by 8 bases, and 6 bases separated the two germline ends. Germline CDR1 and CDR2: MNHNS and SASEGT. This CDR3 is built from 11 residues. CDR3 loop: CASSERGEAFF. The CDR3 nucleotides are TGTGCCAGCAGTGAAAGGGGCGAAGCTTTCTTT.

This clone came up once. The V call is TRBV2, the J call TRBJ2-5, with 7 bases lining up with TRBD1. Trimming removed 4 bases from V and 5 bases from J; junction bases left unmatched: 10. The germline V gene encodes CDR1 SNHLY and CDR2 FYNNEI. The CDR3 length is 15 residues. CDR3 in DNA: TGTGCCAGCAGTGGCACGAAGACAGGGTCGGAGACCCAGTACTTC. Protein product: CASSGTKTGSETQYF.